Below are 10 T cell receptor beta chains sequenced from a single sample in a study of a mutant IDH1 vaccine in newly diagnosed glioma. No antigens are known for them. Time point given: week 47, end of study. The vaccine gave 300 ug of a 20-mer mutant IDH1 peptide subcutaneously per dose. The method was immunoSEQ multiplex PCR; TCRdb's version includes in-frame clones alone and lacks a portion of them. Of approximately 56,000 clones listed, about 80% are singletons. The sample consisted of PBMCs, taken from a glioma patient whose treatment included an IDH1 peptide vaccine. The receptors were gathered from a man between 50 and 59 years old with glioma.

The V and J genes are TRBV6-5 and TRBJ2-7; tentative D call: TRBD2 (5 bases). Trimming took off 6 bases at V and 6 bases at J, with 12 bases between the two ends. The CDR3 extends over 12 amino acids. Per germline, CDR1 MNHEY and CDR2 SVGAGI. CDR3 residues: CASRRGLLEQYF. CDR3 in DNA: TGTGCCAGCAGAAGAGGACTCCTCGAGCAGTACTTC.

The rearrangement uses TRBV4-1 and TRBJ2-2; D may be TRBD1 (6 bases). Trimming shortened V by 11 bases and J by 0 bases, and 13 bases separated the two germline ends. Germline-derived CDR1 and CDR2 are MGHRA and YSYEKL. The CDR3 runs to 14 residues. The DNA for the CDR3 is TGCGCCGTCGCCACAGGGCCGAACACCGGGGAGCTGTTTTTT. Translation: CAVATGPNTGELFF.

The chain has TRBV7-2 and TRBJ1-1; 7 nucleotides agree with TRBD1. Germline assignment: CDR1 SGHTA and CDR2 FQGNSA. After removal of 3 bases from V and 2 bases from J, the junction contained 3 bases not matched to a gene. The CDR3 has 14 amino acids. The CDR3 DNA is TGTGCCAGCAGCTTGGACAGGCTTAACACTGAAGCTTTCTTT. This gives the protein CASSLDRLNTEAFF. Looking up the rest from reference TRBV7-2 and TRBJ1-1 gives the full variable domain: GAGVSQSPSNKVTEKGKDVELRCDPISGHTALYWYRQSLGQGLEFLIYFQGNSAPDKSGLPSDRFSAERTGGSVSTLTIQRTQQEDSAVYLCASSLDRLNTEAFFGQGTRLTVV.

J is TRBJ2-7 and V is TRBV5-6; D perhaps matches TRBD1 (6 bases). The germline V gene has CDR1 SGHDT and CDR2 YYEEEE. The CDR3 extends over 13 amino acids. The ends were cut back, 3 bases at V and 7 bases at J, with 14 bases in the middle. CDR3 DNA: TGTGCCAGCAGCTCCGGGACAATCGAGGAGCAGTACTTC. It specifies CASSSGTIEEQYF.

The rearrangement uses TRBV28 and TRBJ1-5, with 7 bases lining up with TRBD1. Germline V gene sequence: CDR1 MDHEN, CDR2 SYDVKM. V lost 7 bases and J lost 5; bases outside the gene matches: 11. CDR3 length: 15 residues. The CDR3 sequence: CASTFLTGNHQPQHF. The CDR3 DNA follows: TGTGCCAGCACCTTTTTGACAGGGAACCATCAGCCCCAGCATTTT. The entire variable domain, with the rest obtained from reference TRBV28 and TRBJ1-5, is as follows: DVKVTQSSRYLVKRTGEKVFLECVQDMDHENMFWYRQDPGLGLRLIYFSYDVKMKEKGDIPEGYSVSREKKERFSLILESASTNQTSMYLCASTFLTGNHQPQHFGDGTRLSIL.

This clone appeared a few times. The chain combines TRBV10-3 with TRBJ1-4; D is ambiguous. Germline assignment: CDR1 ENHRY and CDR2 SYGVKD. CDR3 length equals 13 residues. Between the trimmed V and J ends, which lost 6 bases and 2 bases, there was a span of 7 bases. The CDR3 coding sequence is TGTGCCATCAGGGAGGGTACTAATGAAAAACTGTTTTTT. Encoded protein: CAIREGTNEKLFF.

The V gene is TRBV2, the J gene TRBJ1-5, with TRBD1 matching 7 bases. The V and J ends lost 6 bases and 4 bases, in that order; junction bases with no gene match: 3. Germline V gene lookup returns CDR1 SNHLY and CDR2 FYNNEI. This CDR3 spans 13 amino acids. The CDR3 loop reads CASRGTENQPQHF. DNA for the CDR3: TGTGCCAGCAGAGGGACAGAAAATCAGCCCCAGCATTTT.

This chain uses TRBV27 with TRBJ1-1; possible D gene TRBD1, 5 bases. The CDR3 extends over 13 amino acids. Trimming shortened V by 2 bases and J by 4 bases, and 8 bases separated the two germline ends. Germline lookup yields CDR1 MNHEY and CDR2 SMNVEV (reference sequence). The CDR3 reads CASSLGGPTEAFF. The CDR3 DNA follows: TGTGCCAGCAGTTTAGGGGGACCCACTGAAGCTTTCTTT.

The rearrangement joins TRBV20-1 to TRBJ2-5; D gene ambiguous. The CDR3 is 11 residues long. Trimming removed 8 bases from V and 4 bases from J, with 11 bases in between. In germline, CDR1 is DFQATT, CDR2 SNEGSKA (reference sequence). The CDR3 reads CSPMDRETQYF. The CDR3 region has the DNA TGCAGTCCCATGGACCGAGAGACCCAGTACTTC.

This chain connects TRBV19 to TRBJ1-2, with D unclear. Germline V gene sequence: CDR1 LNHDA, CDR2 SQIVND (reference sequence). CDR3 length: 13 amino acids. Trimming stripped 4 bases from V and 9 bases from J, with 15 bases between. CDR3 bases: TGTGCCAGTAGTACAGCAGTGAGTCTGCGCTACACCTTC. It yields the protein CASSTAVSLRYTF. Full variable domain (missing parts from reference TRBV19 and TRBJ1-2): DGGITQSPKYLFRKEGQNVTLSCEQNLNHDAMYWYRQDPGQGLRLIYYSQIVNDFQKGDIAEGYSVSREKKESFPLTVTSAQKNPTAFYLCASSTAVSLRYTFGSGTRLTVV.